The T cell receptor beta chain described here comes from a study of CD8 T cells in Susac syndrome. Both CD4+ and CD8+ T cells were negatively isolated, and TEMRA cells underwent FACS enrichment. The authors reverse transcribed about 0.5 to 1 ug RNA with random hexamers. Amplification of TCR beta CDR3 was carried out by immunoSEQ multiplex PCR, which covered 54 Vbeta and 13 Jbeta segments. TCRdb ran MiXCR on the immunoSEQ multiplex PCR reads and lists one entry per CDR3 protein. The table records around 200,000 distinct CDR3 sequences, 85% to 95% of them present only once. CDR3 size: 13 residues. V gave up 2 bases and J gave up 5 bases, with 9 bases separating them. In germline, CDR1 is SGHAT, CDR2 FQNNGV.

This sequence was found in a human donor with multiple sclerosis. J is TRBJ1-2 and V is TRBV11-2; D unresolved. The sequenced sample was CD4+ T cells from PBMCs. The CDR3 protein is CASSLRRNYGYTF. DNA of the CDR3: TGTGCCAGCAGCTTACGCAGGAATTATGGCTACACCTTC.